Listed here are 16 T cell receptor beta chains from one sample, sequenced in a study of T cell changes during pregnancy in multiple sclerosis. Generated by immunoSEQ multiplex PCR, the TCRdb table keeps only in-frame clones and is missing some. The sample includes about 49,000 clones, 80% to 95% of them seen just once. The material was peripheral blood, obtained after pregnancy. The receptors here all came from a female donor with multiple sclerosis, enrolled in a pregnancy study.

V and J are TRBV18 and TRBJ1-1; D is perhaps TRBD1 (6 bases). The CDR3 length is 17 residues. Per the germline V gene, CDR1 is KGHSH and CDR2 is LQKENI. V dropped 4 bases and J dropped 1 base, with 19 bases sitting between them. The CDR3 DNA follows: TGTGCCAGCTCACGATTACCAGGGGTGGCAGGGAACACTGAAGCTTTCTTT. This sequence encodes CASSRLPGVAGNTEAFF.

V gene TRBV29-1 combines with J gene TRBJ1-1, with 10 bases lining up with TRBD1. The CDR3 contains 12 residues. Trimming cost V 7 bases and J 10 bases; bases outside gene matches: 9. CDR1 SQVTM and CDR2 ANQGSEA come from the germline V gene. In DNA form, the CDR3 reads TGCAGCGCAACGGACAGGGGGTCTGGAGCTTTCTTT. Translating it yields CSATDRGSGAFF.

The V call is TRBV6-5, the J call TRBJ2-1; TRBD1 is a possible D gene (6 bases). The CDR3 runs 15 residues. Trimming cost V 5 bases and J 4 bases, with 15 bases left between them. CDR1 is MNHEY, CDR2 SVGAGI, per germline. In nucleotides, the CDR3 is TGTGCCAGCAGTCCCACCGGGACATCATACAATGAGCAGTTCTTC. Its protein product is CASSPTGTSYNEQFF.

In this sample, this clone turned up many times. The chain uses TRBV5-1 and TRBJ1-6; D may be TRBD1 (6 bases). The germline V gene has CDR1 SGHRS and CDR2 YFSETQ. The CDR3 has 16 amino acids. V was shortened by 0 bases and J by 9 bases, with 16 bases between the two germline ends. The CDR3 region is CASSLVVVGGASPLHF. In DNA, the CDR3 is TGCGCCAGCAGCTTGGTGGTTGTAGGGGGGGCTTCACCCCTCCACTTT.

Turning to this clone: This specimen includes other DNA sequences encoding the same CDR3. The chain is built from TRBV30 and TRBJ1-1; D perhaps matches TRBD1 (5 bases). This CDR3 has 14 residues. Trimming cost V 7 bases and J 4 bases, with 19 bases left between them. The V gene's germline CDR1 is GTSNPN and CDR2 SVGIG (reference sequence). The CDR3 spells CAYSLTGGATEAFF. CDR3 sequence (DNA): TGTGCCTACTCACTAACTGGAGGGGCCACTGAAGCTTTCTTT.

The rearrangement joins TRBV6-5 to TRBJ1-2; D is uncertain. This CDR3 spans 15 amino acids. Germline loops: CDR1 MNHEY, CDR2 SVGAGI. V lost 2 bases and J lost 5, with 15 bases in between. CDR3 region: CASSYPTNGYYGYTF. In DNA form, the CDR3 reads TGTGCCAGCAGTTACCCTACTAATGGTTATTATGGCTACACCTTC.

The V gene is TRBV4-3, the J gene TRBJ2-2; D might be TRBD2 (6 bases). This CDR3 has 15 amino acids. Trimming pared 3 bases from V and 2 bases from J, leaving 10 bases between. Per germline, CDR1 LGHNA and CDR2 YSLEER. Here the CDR3 reads CASSHGGGNTGELFF. The DNA for the CDR3 is TGCGCCAGCAGCCACGGGGGAGGTAACACCGGGGAGCTGTTTTTT.

The gene calls are TRBV7-2 and TRBJ2-1; TRBD1 might be the D (5 bases). The CDR3 extends over 16 amino acids. Germline lookup yields CDR1 SGHTA and CDR2 FQGNSA. Trimming stripped 5 bases from V and 0 bases from J, with 14 bases between. CDR3 bases: TGTGCCAGCAGCCCCCAGGGATTGAACTCCTACAATGAGCAGTTCTTC. The encoded protein is CASSPQGLNSYNEQFF.

The sample holds one count of this clone. The V gene is TRBV7-2, the J gene TRBJ2-7; no clear D gene. CDR3 length: 13 amino acids. Germline V gives CDR1 SGHTA, CDR2 FQGNSA. Trimming left V 3 bases short and J 4 bases short, with 10 bases between. CDR3 amino acids: CASSFGLGYEQYF. The CDR3 DNA follows: TGTGCCAGCAGCTTTGGCCTCGGGTACGAGCAGTACTTC.

This clone was observed a handful of times. The CDR3 sequence: CASSPVGGGQAFF. In DNA form, the CDR3 reads TGTGCCAGTAGTCCTGTGGGGGGAGGGCAAGCTTTCTTT. The chain carries TRBV19 and TRBJ1-1; D may be TRBD1 (5 bases). This CDR3 comprises 13 residues. Trimming removed 5 bases at V and 9 bases at J, with 16 bases between. The germline V gene has CDR1 LNHDA and CDR2 SQIVND (reference sequence).

The chain couples TRBV4-1 to TRBJ2-7, with 11 nucleotides matching TRBD1. CDR3 size: 16 residues. From germline, CDR1 is MGHRA and CDR2 YSYEKL. V lost 4 bases to trimming and J lost 1 base; unmatched junction nucleotides: 6. For the CDR3, the DNA is TGCGCCAGCAGCCTGGGACAGGGGGAATGGTCCTACGAGCAGTACTTC. This translates into CASSLGQGEWSYEQYF.

The rearrangement uses TRBV14 and TRBJ1-1; D unresolved. V was shortened by 1 base and J by 5 bases, with 11 bases between the two germline ends. This CDR3 region has 14 residues. Germline CDR1 SGHDN, CDR2 FVKESK. In DNA, the CDR3 is TGTGCCAGCAGCCAAGCCGAGGGTCTAACTGAAGCTTTCTTT. Translated: CASSQAEGLTEAFF.

V gene TRBV19 combines with J gene TRBJ1-4, with TRBD1 identical over 7 bases. The CDR3 runs 15 residues. Germline CDR1 is LNHDA and CDR2 is SQIVND (reference sequence). The trim removed 6 bases at V and 7 bases at J, leaving 11 bases unmatched. The CDR3 spells CASSERQGGVEKLFF. CDR3 in DNA: TGTGCCAGTAGCGAGAGACAGGGAGGAGTTGAAAAACTGTTTTTT.

This clone was detected only once. This chain uses TRBV7-6 with TRBJ1-4; D is possibly TRBD1 (5 bases). This CDR3 has 16 amino acids. CDR1 is SGHVS, CDR2 FNYEAQ, per germline. V was trimmed by 5 bases and J by 3 bases, leaving 16 bases between them. CDR3 bases: TGTGCCAGCAGCACCCCAGGGAGGGCAGCTAATGAAAAACTGTTTTTT. Its translation is CASSTPGRAANEKLFF. Together with reference TRBV7-6 and TRBJ1-4, the CDR3 gives the full variable domain: GAGVSQSPRYKVTKRGQDVALRCDPISGHVSLYWYRQALGQGPEFLTYFNYEAQQDKSGLPNDRFSAERPEGSISTLTIQRTEQRDSAMYRCASSTPGRAANEKLFFGSGTQLSVL.

V is TRBV15 and J is TRBJ2-1; TRBD2 matches 10 bases. This CDR3 is built from 15 residues. The germline CDR1 and CDR2 sequences are LNHNV and YYDKDF (reference sequence). V shed 2 bases, J shed 7 bases, and the junction held 5 bases outside the gene matches. The CDR3 spells CATSRSGGAGNEQFF. The DNA for the CDR3 is TGTGCCACCAGCAGAAGCGGGGGGGCTGGGAATGAGCAGTTCTTC.

The chain is built from TRBV9 and TRBJ2-2; TRBD2 matches at 12 bases. Germline-derived CDR1 and CDR2 are SGDLS and YYNGEE. With 0 bases clipped from V and 7 bases from J, the junction kept 4 bases outside the gene matches. The CDR3 is 16 amino acids. The CDR3 is CASSVASGGAIGELFF. The CDR3 nucleotides are TGTGCCAGCAGCGTAGCTAGCGGGGGGGCAATCGGGGAGCTGTTTTTT.